The TCR beta chain described here comes from a study of blood T cell repertoires in COVID-19. The CDR3 is 16 amino acids. Germline-derived CDR1 and CDR2 are SGHRS and YFSETQ. After removal of 2 bases from V and 0 bases from J, the junction contained 4 bases not matched to a gene. Cohort 3 recovered donors had two negative PCRs, clearance, or symptom resolution. Per the study methods: Amplification of reference gene primers provided the estimated nucleated cell counts. Assay: immunoSEQ multiplex PCR; the TCRdb copy retains only in-frame clones and omits some. That table is the source of V, J and clone size, and D and trimming were worked out from the DNA. This sample has under 350,000 clones; about nine tenths occur once, and the top ten carry approximately 2.6%.

Sequencing was performed on PBMCs or T cells enriched from blood (not recorded which). The sequence was collected from a woman aged 18-29 years who had recovered from COVID-19. This chain joins TRBV5-1 and TRBJ1-4, with TRBD1 matching 7 bases. Here the CDR3 DNA reads TGCGCCAGCAGCTTAGAACAGGGGACAACTAATGAAAAACTGTTTTTT. Amino acid sequence: CASSLEQGTTNEKLFF.